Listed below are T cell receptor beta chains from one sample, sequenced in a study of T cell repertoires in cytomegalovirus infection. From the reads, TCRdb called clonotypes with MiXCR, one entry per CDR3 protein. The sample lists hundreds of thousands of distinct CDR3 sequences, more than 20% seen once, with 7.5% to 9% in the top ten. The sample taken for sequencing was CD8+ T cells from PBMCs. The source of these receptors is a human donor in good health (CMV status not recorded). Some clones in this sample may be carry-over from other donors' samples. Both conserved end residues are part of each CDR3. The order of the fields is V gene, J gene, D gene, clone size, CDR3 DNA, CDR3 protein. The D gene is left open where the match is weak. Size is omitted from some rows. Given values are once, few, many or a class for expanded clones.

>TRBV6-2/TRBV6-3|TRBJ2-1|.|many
TGTGCCAGCAGTTACTCTTCCTACAATGAGCAGTTCTTC
CASSYSSYNEQFF
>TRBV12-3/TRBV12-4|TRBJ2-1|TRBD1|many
TGTGCCAGCAGTTTAGGAAGACAGGGGTACAATGAGCAGTTCTTC
CASSLGRQGYNEQFF
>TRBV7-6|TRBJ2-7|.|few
TGTGTCAGCAGCTCGTCCGCAGCGAACTACGAGCAGTACTTC
CVSSSSAANYEQYF
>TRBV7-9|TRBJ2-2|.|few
TGTGCCAGCAGCTTGTCAGGGTTCAACACCGGGGAGCTGTTTTTT
CASSLSGFNTGELFF
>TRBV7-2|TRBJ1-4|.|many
TGTGCCAGCAGCCGCGGAATGTGGGGCGCTAATGAAAAACTGTTTTTT
CASSRGMWGANEKLFF
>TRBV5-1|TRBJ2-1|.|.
TGCGCCAGCAGCTTGGTGCCGCGCCAGGTGAACAATGAGCAGTTCTTC
CASSLVPRQVNNEQFF
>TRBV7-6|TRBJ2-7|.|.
TGTGCCAGCAGCTCCCGCCGATTAAGCCCCTACGAGCAGTACTTC
CASSSRRLSPYEQYF
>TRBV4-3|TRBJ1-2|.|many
TGCGCCAGCAGCCAAGATCCAGGGATTAACTATGGCTACACCTTC
CASSQDPGINYGYTF
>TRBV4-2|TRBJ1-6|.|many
TGTGCCAGCAGCCAAGTTGTTGGGAACCAGGGGTCACCCCTCCACTTT
CASSQVVGNQGSPLHF
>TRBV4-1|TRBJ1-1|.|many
TGCGCCAGCAGAAGGGCCCAAGGGTCGATGACTGAAGCTTTCTTT
CASRRAQGSMTEAFF
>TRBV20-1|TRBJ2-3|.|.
TGCAGTGCTAGAGACCTACCACCAGATACGCAGTATTTT
CSARDLPPDTQYF
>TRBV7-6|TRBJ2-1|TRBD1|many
TGTGCCAGCAGCTGGGACAGCATAAACAATGAGCAGTTCTTC
CASSWDSINNEQFF
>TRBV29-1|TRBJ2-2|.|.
TGCAGCGTTGAATACAGGACGACCGGGGAGCTGTTTTTT
CSVEYRTTGELFF
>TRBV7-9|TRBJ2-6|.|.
TGTGCCAGCAGCTTTGAGGGGCGCTCTGGGGCCAACGTCCTGACTTTC
CASSFEGRSGANVLTF
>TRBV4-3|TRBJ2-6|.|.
TGCGCCAGCAGCCAAGAGTGGGGACTGAACGCTGGGGCCAACGTCCTGACTTTC
CASSQEWGLNAGANVLTF
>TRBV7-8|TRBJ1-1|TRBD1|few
TGTGCCAGCCAACCTCGGAACAGGGGGGAGGACACTGAAGCTTTCTTT
CASQPRNRGEDTEAFF
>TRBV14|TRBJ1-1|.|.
TGTGCCAGCAGCCAAGATACATACAGGAAGGACACTGAAGCTTTCTTT
CASSQDTYRKDTEAFF
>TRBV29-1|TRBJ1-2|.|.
TGCAGCGTTCCGATTTCAGAGATTGGCTATGGCTACACCTTC
CSVPISEIGYGYTF
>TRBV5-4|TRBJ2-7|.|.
TGTGCCAGCAGCTTGTCGCCTGACTCCTACGAGCAGTACTTC
CASSLSPDSYEQYF
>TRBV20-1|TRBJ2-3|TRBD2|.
TGCAGTGCTAGAACCCGACTAGCTACCTCCACAGATACGCAGTATTTT
CSARTRLATSTDTQYF
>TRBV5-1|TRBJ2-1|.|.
TGCGCCAGCAGCCCGCTCCCGGAAAAAAGTGACAATGAGCAGTTCTTC
CASSPLPEKSDNEQFF
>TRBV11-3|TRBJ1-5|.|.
TGTGCCAGCAGCTTAGATCGCGGCAAGACCAGAGGGGATGATCAGCCCCAGCATTTT
CASSLDRGKTRGDDQPQHF
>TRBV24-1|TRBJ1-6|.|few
TGTGCCACCAGTGATTTATCGCAGGGTGGTAATTCACCCCTCCACTTT
CATSDLSQGGNSPLHF
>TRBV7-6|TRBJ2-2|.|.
TGTGCCAGCAGAATTAATCAGGGTCCCGGGGAGCTGTTTTTT
CASRINQGPGELFF
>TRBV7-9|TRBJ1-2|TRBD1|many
TGTGCCAGCAGCCCGGGACAGGCCAACTATGGCTACACCTTC
CASSPGQANYGYTF
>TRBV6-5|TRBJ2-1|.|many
TGTGCCAGCAGTTACTCAGCAGGGGCACAAGTTGAGCAGTTCTTC
CASSYSAGAQVEQFF
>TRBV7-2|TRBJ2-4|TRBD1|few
TGTGCCAGCAGCTCAAGACAGGGTCTAGCCAAAAACATTCAGTACTTC
CASSSRQGLAKNIQYF
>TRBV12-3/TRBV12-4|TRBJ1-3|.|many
TGTGCCAGCAGACCCTCAGCAAGCTCTGGAAACACCATATATTTT
CASRPSASSGNTIYF
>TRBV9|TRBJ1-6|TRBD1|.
TGTGCCAGCAGCGCTTGGGACAGTAATTCACCCCTCCACTTT
CASSAWDSNSPLHF
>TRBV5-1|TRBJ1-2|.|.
TGCGCCAGCAGCCCCTCGGACCCACGAGGCTACACCTTC
CASSPSDPRGYTF
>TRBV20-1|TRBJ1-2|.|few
TGCAGTGCTCCGAGGGCAGACATGGTCTATGGCTACACCTTC
CSAPRADMVYGYTF
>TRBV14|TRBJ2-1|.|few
TGTGCCAGCAGCCTAGCGAGGTGGGAGCAGTTCTTC
CASSLARWEQFF
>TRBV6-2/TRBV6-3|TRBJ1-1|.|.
TGTGCCAGCAGGCACGGCAGGGGCTATACTATGAACACTGAAGCTTTCTTT
CASRHGRGYTMNTEAFF
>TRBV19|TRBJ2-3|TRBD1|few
TGTGCCAGTACCGCGGACAGGGGATCCCGAGATACGCAGTATTTT
CASTADRGSRDTQYF
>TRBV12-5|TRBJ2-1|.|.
TGTGCTAGTGGCCCCCTCGAGCAGTTCTTC
CASGPLEQFF
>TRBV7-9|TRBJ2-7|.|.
TGTGCCAGCAGCCCGTCCTCAGGTTCTTACGAGCAGTACTTC
CASSPSSGSYEQYF
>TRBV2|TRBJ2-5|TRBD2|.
TGTGCCAGCAGTGATGTGCTAGCGGAAGAGACCCAGTACTTC
CASSDVLAEETQYF
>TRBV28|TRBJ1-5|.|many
TGTGCCAGTTGGGACGGCAATCAGCCCCAGCATTTT
CASWDGNQPQHF
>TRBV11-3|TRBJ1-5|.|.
TGTGCCAGCAGCCCCGCGCTAGGGAAACGCAATCAGCCCCAGCATTTT
CASSPALGKRNQPQHF
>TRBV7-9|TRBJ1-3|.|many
TGTGCCAGCAGCCCCCTGGGTGGCACCATATATTTT
CASSPLGGTIYF
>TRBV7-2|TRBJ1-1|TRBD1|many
TGTGCCAGCAGCTTAGTTGGACAGGGGTATTCTGAAGCTTTCTTT
CASSLVGQGYSEAFF
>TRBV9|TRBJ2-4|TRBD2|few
TGTGCCAGCAGCCCGGGAGGGTACATTCAGTACTTC
CASSPGGYIQYF
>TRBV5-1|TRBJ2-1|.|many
TGCGCCAGCAGCTTGGGTCCGGGGGTTTTCTACAATGAGCAGTTCTTC
CASSLGPGVFYNEQFF
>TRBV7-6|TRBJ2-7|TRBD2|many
TGTGCCAGCAGCTTAGAGGTAGCGGGGGGTACCTACGAGCAGTACTTC
CASSLEVAGGTYEQYF